This T cell receptor (beta chain) was sequenced during a study of T-cell memory formation after mild COVID-19. Study findings and constraints: Some clones that responded turned up in pre-infection memory, which suggests that cross-reactive memory joined in. Clones contracting across day 15 to 85 had a balanced CD4/CD8 profile; later expanding clones leaned CD4+.

The CDR3 runs 14 residues. V was shortened by 2 bases and J by 5 bases, with 10 bases between the two germline ends. The germline CDR1 and CDR2 sequences are SGHRS and YFSETQ. Comments on this clonotype: What it binds is unknown.

Employing constant-segment primers, 5'RACE generated TCR alpha and TCR beta cDNA libraries bearing sample barcodes and UMIs. TCRdb re-analysed the 5' RACE reads in MiXCR, keeping a single row per CDR3 protein. The table has around 400,000 distinct CDR3 sequences, approximately 25% seen once. This TCR derives from an adult woman who had mild COVID-19 (a few samples of this study predate the infection). Cell type and time point are not known. Sequencing was carried out using PBMCs or a T cell subset sorted from them (not recorded which). The V and J genes are TRBV5-1 and TRBJ2-2; D is perhaps TRBD1 (6 bases). Here the CDR3 reads CASSLGQWTGELFF. The CDR3 bases are TGCGCCAGCAGCTTAGGACAGTGGACCGGGGAGCTGTTTTTT.